This TCR beta chain comes out of a study of T cell repertoires in cytomegalovirus infection. Looking at the study overall: Use of recently identified HLA-C-restricted and well-studied HLA-B-restricted CMV epitopes was part of the study. Study findings and constraints: Carriers of CMV plus the relevant HLA were identified by cumulative public TCR beta family frequency. It was HLA-C-restricted CMV-specific TCR beta clonotypes that dominated the response ex vivo.

Via MiXCR, TCRdb re-called the reads, giving one row per CDR3 protein. The sample shows approximately 990,000 distinct CDR3 sequences, approximately 31% of them seen only once. This clonotype came up a few times. Antigen unknown. The CDR3 runs to 15 residues. Germline V gene lookup returns CDR1 ENHRY and CDR2 SYGVKD. V was clipped by 3 bases and J by 3 bases; unmatched bases: 5. The rearrangement uses TRBV10-3 and TRBJ2-7, with 10 bases that match TRBD1. The input for sequencing was cultured CD8+ T cells from PBMCs, taken from culture after CMV antigen stimulation. This TCR came from a human donor in good health (CMV status not recorded). Some clones in this sample may be carry-over from other donors' samples. The CDR3 region has the DNA TGTGCCATCAGTGAATGGGGACAGGGGAACTACGAGCAGTACTTC. Encoded protein: CAISEWGQGNYEQYF.